A selection of T cell receptor beta chains follows, all from one sample in a study of T-cell reconstitution after alpha-beta-depleted transplantation in children. TCRdb reprocessed the PCR reads with MiXCR, giving one entry per CDR3 protein. Among hundreds of thousands of distinct CDR3 sequences listed, about a tenth were seen once. The sequences come from PBMCs, collected before TCRalphabeta/CD19-depleted stem cell transplant. The receptor set was obtained from a child less than two years old with acute myeloid leukemia, due to receive a stem cell transplant. The CDR3 runs from the conserved cysteine through the conserved F or W. A D gene is named only where the DNA matches it firmly. The size entry is marked missing in some rows and otherwise reads once, few, many or a size class.

d_call	clone_size	v_call	j_call	cdr3_aa	cdr3_nt
TRBD2	many	TRBV5-1	TRBJ2-1	CASGAGGQSEQFF	TGCGCCAGCGGGGCGGGGGGGCAGAGTGAGCAGTTCTTC
NA	many	TRBV10-3	TRBJ1-5	CAISDLGGGNQPQHF	TGTGCCATCAGTGACTTGGGGGGGGGCAATCAGCCCCAGCATTTT
NA	many	TRBV4-2	TRBJ2-1	CASSQGPGRDEQFF	TGTGCCAGCAGCCAAGGCCCTGGTCGTGATGAGCAGTTCTTC
TRBD1	many	TRBV24-1	TRBJ2-3	CAASGTGPDTQYF	TGTGCCGCCTCCGGGACAGGGCCTGATACGCAGTATTTT
TRBD1	many	TRBV29-1	TRBJ2-7	CSVARTGGGYEQYF	TGCAGCGTTGCCCGGACAGGGGGAGGTTACGAGCAGTACTTC
NA	many	TRBV12-3/TRBV12-4	TRBJ2-1	CASSPEGAVTYNEQFF	TGTGCCAGCAGTCCGGAGGGGGCGGTCACCTACAATGAGCAGTTCTTC
NA	many	TRBV25-1	TRBJ2-2	CASSDNGTRTGELFF	TGTGCCAGCAGTGATAACGGAACCCGGACGGGGGAGCTGTTTTTT
TRBD1	NA	TRBV20-1	TRBJ1-2	CSARGQGGEGYTF	TGCAGTGCTAGAGGACAGGGCGGTGAGGGCTACACCTTC
TRBD2	many	TRBV20-1	TRBJ2-1	CSASTSGKAGQFF	TGCAGTGCCTCCACTAGCGGGAAGGCTGGGCAGTTCTTC
NA	many	TRBV25-1	TRBJ1-5	CASSERGWYQPQHF	TGTGCCAGCAGTGAGAGGGGTTGGTATCAGCCCCAGCATTTT
NA	NA	TRBV13	TRBJ2-3	CASSLAHSFLQSTDRQYF	TGTGCCAGCAGCTTAGCCCACAGCTTTCTGCAAAGCACAGACAGGCAGTATTTT
TRBD2	many	TRBV3-1	TRBJ2-3	CASSQDSGSSTDTQYF	TGTGCCAGCAGCCAAGATAGCGGGAGTAGCACAGATACGCAGTATTTT
NA	many	TRBV20-1	TRBJ1-5	CSARGGVVSGQPQHF	TGCAGTGCTAGAGGAGGGGTGGTTTCAGGTCAGCCCCAGCATTTT
NA	many	TRBV20-1	TRBJ1-2	CSARGSGPGNYGYTF	TGCAGTGCTAGAGGGTCAGGGCCGGGTAACTATGGCTACACCTTC
TRBD1	many	TRBV5-1	TRBJ2-1	CASSSQNRGNEQFF	TGCGCCAGCAGCTCCCAGAACAGGGGAAATGAGCAGTTCTTC
NA	many	TRBV20-1	TRBJ2-1	CSAGFMGVQFF	TGCAGTGCTGGATTTATGGGAGTCCAGTTCTTC